This T cell receptor (beta chain) was recorded in a study of T cell repertoires in cytomegalovirus infection. Study information: Shared public TCR beta signatures pointed to both CMV infection and a matching HLA type.

J was trimmed by 5 bases and V by 4 bases; bases with no gene match: 10. Germline V gives CDR1 SGHTA, CDR2 FQGNSA. The CDR3 spans 16 residues. TCRdb reprocessed the reads with MiXCR, giving one entry per CDR3 protein. The sample shows approximately 600,000 distinct CDR3 sequences, 35% to 50% of them seen only once. Points from the study as a whole: Cumulative frequency of public TCR beta families picked out carriers of CMV plus the relevant HLA. CMV-specific TCR beta clonotypes restricted by HLA-C dominated the ex vivo response.

This clonotype occurred many times. Antigen unknown. The source is a human donor in good health (CMV status not recorded). Some clones in this sample may be carry-over from other donors' samples. The specimen comprised cultured PBMCs, sampled from culture after CMV antigen stimulation. The gene calls are TRBV7-2 and TRBJ2-1; TRBD1 matches at 8 bases. The CDR3 coding sequence is TGTGCCAGCAGCTCCTCTTACAGGGGGATTAACAATGAGCAGTTCTTC. As protein: CASSSSYRGINNEQFF. Supplemented by reference TRBV7-2 and TRBJ2-1, the full variable domain reads GAGVSQSPSNKVTEKGKDVELRCDPISGHTALYWYRQSLGQGLEFLIYFQGNSAPDKSGLPSDRFSAERTGGSVSTLTIQRTQQEDSAVYLCASSSSYRGINNEQFFGPGTRLTVL.